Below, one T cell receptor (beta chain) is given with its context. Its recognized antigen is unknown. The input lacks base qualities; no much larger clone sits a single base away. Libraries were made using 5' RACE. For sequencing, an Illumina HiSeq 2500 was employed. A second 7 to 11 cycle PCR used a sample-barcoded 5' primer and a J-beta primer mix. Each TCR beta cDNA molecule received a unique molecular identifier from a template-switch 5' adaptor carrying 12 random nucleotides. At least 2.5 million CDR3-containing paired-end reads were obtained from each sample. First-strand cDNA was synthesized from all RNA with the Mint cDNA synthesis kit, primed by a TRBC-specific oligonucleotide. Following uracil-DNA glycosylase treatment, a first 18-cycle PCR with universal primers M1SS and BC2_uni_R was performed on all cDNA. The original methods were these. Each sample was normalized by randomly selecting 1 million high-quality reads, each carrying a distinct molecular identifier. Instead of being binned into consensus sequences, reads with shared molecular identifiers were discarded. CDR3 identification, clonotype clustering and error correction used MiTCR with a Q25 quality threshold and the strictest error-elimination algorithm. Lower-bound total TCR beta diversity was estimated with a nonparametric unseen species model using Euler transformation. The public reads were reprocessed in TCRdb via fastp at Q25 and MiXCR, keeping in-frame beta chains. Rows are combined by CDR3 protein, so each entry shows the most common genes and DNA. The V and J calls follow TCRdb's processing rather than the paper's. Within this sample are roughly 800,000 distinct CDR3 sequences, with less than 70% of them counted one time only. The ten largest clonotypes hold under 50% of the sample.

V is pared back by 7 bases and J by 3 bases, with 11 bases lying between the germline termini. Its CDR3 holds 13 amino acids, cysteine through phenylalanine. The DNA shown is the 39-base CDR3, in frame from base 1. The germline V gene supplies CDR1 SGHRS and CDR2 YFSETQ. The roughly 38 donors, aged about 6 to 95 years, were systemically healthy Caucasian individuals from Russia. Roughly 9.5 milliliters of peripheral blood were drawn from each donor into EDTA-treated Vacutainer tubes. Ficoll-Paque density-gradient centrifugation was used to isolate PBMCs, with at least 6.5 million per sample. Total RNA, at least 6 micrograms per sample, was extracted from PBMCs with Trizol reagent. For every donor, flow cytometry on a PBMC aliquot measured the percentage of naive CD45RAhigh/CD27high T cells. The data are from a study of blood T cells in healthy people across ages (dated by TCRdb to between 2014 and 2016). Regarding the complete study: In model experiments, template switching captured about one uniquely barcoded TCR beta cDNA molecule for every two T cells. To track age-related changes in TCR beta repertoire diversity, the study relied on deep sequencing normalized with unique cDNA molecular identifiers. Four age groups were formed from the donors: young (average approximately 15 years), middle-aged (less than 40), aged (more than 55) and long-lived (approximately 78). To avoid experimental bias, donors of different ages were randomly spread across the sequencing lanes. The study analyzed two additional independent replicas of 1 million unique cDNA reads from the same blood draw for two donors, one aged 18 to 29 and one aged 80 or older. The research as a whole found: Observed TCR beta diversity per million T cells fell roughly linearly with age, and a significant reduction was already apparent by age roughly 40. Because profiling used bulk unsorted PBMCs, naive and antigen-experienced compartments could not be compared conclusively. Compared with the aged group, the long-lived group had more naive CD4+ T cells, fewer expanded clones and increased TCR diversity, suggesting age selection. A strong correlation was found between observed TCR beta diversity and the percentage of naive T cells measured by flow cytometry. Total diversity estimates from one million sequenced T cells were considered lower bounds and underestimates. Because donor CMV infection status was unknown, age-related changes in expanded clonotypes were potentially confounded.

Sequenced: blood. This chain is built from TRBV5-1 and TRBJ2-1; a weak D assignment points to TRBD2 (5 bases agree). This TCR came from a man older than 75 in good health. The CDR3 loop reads CASAPRGYNEQFF. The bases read TGCGCCAGCGCCCCTCGGGGCTACAATGAGCAGTTCTTC.